In its sample, the clone carrying this T cell receptor (beta chain) was seen many times. Its antigen is as yet unknown. The sample originates from a study of T cells in Graves' hyperthyroidism and ophthalmopathy. For the study at large: Peripheral blood was drawn at first diagnosis, prior to all treatment. Study-level results: The model's output predicted ophthalmopathy at a median of approximately 6.5 months prior to onset.

There are 15 residues in the CDR3. Germline assignment: CDR1 LNHDA and CDR2 SQIVND (reference sequence). Trimming stripped 3 bases from V and 0 bases from J, with 12 bases between. Using RNA transcripts as the source, TCR beta CDR3 regions were amplified. RT-PCR in the first round (using the HTBI primer set) targeted the TCR CDR3. One entry per CDR3 protein results from TCRdb running MiXCR on the multiplex PCR reads. Of around 610,000 distinct CDR3 sequences listed, about 14% are singletons. Patients affected by ophthalmopathy presented a Clinical Activity Score of at least 3, a NOSPECS grade of at least 4, and disease duration below 3 months. Source material for PBMCs was 10 ml fresh peripheral blood.

This TCR came from a middle-aged woman with Graves' ophthalmopathy. The sample was blood. This chain connects TRBV19 to TRBJ2-7; D gene ambiguous. CDR3 sequence reads: CASSILFSSSYEQYF. CDR3 DNA: TGTGCCAGTAGTATCCTATTCTCCAGCTCCTACGAGCAGTACTTC.